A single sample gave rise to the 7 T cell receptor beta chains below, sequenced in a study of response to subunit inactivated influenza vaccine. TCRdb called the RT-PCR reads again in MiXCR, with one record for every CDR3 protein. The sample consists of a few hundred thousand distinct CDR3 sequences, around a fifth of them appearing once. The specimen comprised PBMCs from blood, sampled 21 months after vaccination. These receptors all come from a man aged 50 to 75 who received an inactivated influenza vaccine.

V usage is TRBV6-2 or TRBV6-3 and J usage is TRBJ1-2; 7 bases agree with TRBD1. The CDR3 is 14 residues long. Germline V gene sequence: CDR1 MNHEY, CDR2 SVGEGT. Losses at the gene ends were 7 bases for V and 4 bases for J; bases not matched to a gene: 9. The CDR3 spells CASTSRDRAYGYTF. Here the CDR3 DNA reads TGTGCCAGCACTTCCCGGGACAGAGCCTATGGCTACACCTTC.

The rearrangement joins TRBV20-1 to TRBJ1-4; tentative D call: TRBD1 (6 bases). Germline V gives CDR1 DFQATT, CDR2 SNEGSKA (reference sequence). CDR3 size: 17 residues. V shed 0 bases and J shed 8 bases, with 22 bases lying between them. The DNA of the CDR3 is TGCAGTGCTAGAGATACCCTGAGGGGGGAGGGAAAGGAAAAACTGTTTTTT. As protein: CSARDTLRGEGKEKLFF.

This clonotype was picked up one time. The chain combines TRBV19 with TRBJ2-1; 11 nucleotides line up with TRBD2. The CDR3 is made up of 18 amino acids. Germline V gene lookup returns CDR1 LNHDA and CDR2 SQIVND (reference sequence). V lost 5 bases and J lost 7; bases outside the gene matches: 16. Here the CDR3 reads CASSVTSLLAGGPNEQFF. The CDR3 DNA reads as TGTGCCAGTAGTGTTACATCGCTTTTAGCGGGAGGGCCGAATGAGCAGTTCTTC.

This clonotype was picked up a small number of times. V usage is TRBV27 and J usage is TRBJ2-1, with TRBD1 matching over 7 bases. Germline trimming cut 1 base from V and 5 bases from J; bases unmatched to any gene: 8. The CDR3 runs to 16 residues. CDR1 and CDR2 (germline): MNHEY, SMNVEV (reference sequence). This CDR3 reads CASSLFYGTANNEQFF. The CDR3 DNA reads TGTGCCAGCAGTTTATTCTACGGGACAGCGAACAATGAGCAGTTCTTC.

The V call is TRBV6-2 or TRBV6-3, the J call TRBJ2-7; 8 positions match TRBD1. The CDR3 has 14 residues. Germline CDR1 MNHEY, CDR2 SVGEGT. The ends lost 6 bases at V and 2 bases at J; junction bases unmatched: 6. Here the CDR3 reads CASRDRGETYEQYF. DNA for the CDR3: TGTGCCAGCAGAGACAGGGGTGAAACCTACGAGCAGTACTTC.

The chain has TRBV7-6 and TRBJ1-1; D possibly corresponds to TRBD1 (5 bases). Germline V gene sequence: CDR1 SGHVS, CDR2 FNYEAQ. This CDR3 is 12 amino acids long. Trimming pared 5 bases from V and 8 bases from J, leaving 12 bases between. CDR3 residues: CASSLPQGEAFF. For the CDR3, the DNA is TGTGCCAGCAGCCTCCCCCAGGGAGAAGCTTTCTTT.

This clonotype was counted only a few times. CDR3 amino acids: CASSLSGESYNEQFF. The CDR3 bases are TGTGCCAGCAGTTTGAGCGGAGAATCCTACAATGAGCAGTTCTTC. The chain has TRBV5-6 and TRBJ2-1, with a possible D match to TRBD2 (5 bases). The CDR3 covers 15 residues. Trimming removed 5 bases from V and 1 base from J, with 13 bases in between. CDR1 is SGHDT, CDR2 YYEEEE, per germline.